This T cell receptor beta chain was captured in a study of blood T cell repertoires in COVID-19. Study-level background: The samples span acute and convalescent COVID-19 from the United States, Italy and Spain. PBMCs, B-cell-depleted T cells, or T cells were the source of the cDNA or gDNA that made up the material.

The authors' processing: Amplified reference gene primers provided the basis for estimating nucleated cell counts. Using immunoSEQ multiplex PCR, the repertoire was profiled, and TCRdb retains in-frame clones only, with some absent. The V and J calls and clone size come from that table; D and trimming were worked out from the DNA. The sample gives roughly 180,000 clones, about 88% of which show up once; more than 5% is in the top ten. Germline trimming cut 8 bases from V and 5 bases from J; bases unmatched to any gene: 7. This CDR3 is 13 amino acids long. Germline CDR1 reads ENHRY; CDR2 reads SYGVKD.

The receptor's source is a woman in her forties or fifties with COVID-19, enrolled during active disease. Sequenced input: peripheral blood. The chain combines TRBV10-3 with TRBJ2-5, with 8 bases aligning to TRBD2. CDR3 bases: TGTGCCATCGGCCGGACTAGCAGGGAGACCCAGTACTTC. Translated: CAIGRTSRETQYF.